These 27 T cell receptor beta chains originate from one sample sequenced in a study of shared clonotypes between healthy human individuals. Measured with immunoSEQ multiplex PCR; TCRdb has only the in-frame clones, and not every one. This table holds 450,000 to 600,000 clones, approximately 79% found once. Sequenced sample: PBMCs. These receptors came from a middle-aged woman in good health. Some clones in this sample may be carry-over from other donors' samples.

Concerning this clone: A far larger clone lies a single base away; this is likely a read error. This chain links TRBV4-1 with TRBJ2-7; no clear D gene. Germline values: CDR1 MGHRA, CDR2 YSYEKL. V was cut by 1 base and J by 3 bases, with 13 bases left in between. The CDR3 has 15 residues. This chain's CDR3 is CASSQAAVDGYEQYF. CDR3 nucleotide sequence: TGCGCCAGCAGCCAAGCGGCCGTAGACGGCTACGAGCAGTACTTC.

The chain carries TRBV6-7 and TRBJ2-3; 10 bases are a match to TRBD2. TRBV6-7 is treated as an ORF (open reading frame) with a function not yet certain. With 6 bases clipped from V and 0 bases from J, the junction kept 6 bases outside the gene matches. This CDR3 region has 16 residues. The chain's CDR3 is CASRTTSGDSTDTQYF. DNA for the CDR3: TGTGCCAGCAGAACCACTAGCGGGGATAGCACAGATACGCAGTATTTT.

This sequence joins TRBV7-3 and TRBJ2-1; 12 bases are shared with TRBD2. The CDR3 has 17 residues. Germline trimming cut 6 bases from V and 9 bases from J; bases unmatched to any gene: 15. Germline CDR1 reads SGHTA; CDR2 reads FQGTGA. The CDR3 region is CASSLLAGGPANVEQFF. The CDR3 nucleotides are TGTGCCAGCAGTCTCCTAGCGGGAGGGCCGGCAAATGTTGAGCAGTTCTTC.

The gene calls are TRBV5-1 and TRBJ2-1, with 7 positions matching TRBD1. The J segment lost 3 bases and the V segment lost 1 base, leaving 4 bases of the junction unmatched. Germline CDR1 SGHRS, CDR2 YFSETQ. This CDR3 region has 15 residues. The CDR3 DNA reads TGCGCCAGCAGCTTGACCGGGACAGACTACAATGAGCAGTTCTTC. It is translated as CASSLTGTDYNEQFF. The full variable domain, with the rest looked up from reference TRBV5-1 and TRBJ2-1, is KAGVTQTPRYLIKTRGQQVTLSCSPISGHRSVSWYQQTPGQGLQFLFEYFSETQRNKGNFPGRFSGRQFSNSRSEMNVSTLELGDSALYLCASSLTGTDYNEQFFGPGTRLTVL.

The V call is TRBV11-2, the J call TRBJ1-1; the D is unclear. This CDR3 has 16 residues. The V and J ends lost 4 bases and 0 bases respectively, with 15 bases between them. In germline, CDR1 is SGHAT, CDR2 FQNNGV. The CDR3 region is CASSSRHGLVNTEAFF. The CDR3 DNA is TGTGCCAGCAGCTCCCGCCACGGGCTTGTGAACACTGAAGCTTTCTTT.

This rearrangement joins TRBV28 to TRBJ1-4, with 8 bases fitting TRBD1. This CDR3 spans 16 amino acids. The germline gives CDR1 MDHEN, CDR2 SYDVKM. Trimming removed 3 bases from V and 4 bases from J; junction bases left unmatched: 7. The CDR3 sequence: CASSFLTGGLNEKLFF. For the CDR3, the DNA is TGTGCCAGCAGTTTCCTTACAGGGGGGCTTAATGAAAAACTGTTTTTT.

The chain combines TRBV18 with TRBJ2-7; 12 bases match TRBD2. The J segment lost 7 bases and the V segment lost 3 bases, leaving 10 bases of the junction unmatched. Germline-derived CDR1 and CDR2 are KGHSH and LQKENI. The CDR3 length is 16 residues. In DNA form, the CDR3 reads TGTGCCAGCTCACCTAATCTAGCGGGAGGGCCGGGGGAGCAGTACTTC. This gives the protein CASSPNLAGGPGEQYF.

This chain uses TRBV6-1 with TRBJ2-5; 12 bases align to TRBD2. V trimming: 6 bases; J trimming: 4 bases; junction bases outside the gene matches: 6. The germline V gene has CDR1 MNHNS and CDR2 SASEGT. This CDR3 spans 15 amino acids. The CDR3 DNA reads as TGTGCCAGCAGACCTCCGGGACTAGCGGGAGAGACCCAGTACTTC. Its protein is CASRPPGLAGETQYF.

The rearrangement uses TRBV30 and TRBJ2-3, with 15 bases fitting TRBD2. This CDR3 contains 20 residues. Germline lookup yields CDR1 GTSNPN and CDR2 SVGIG (reference sequence). The trim removed 5 bases at V and 0 bases at J, leaving 15 bases unmatched. DNA of the CDR3: TGTGCCTGGGCCCGAGGACTAGCGGGAGGGCCCGACCCTAGCACAGATACGCAGTATTTT. This gives the protein CAWARGLAGGPDPSTDTQYF.

This clone was counted a single time. An end of the junction differs from the germline gene, which may be a read error. V gene TRBV7-6 combines with J gene TRBJ2-1; TRBD2 matches 7 bases. Germline V gene sequence: CDR1 SGHVS, CDR2 FNYEAQ. This CDR3 has 11 amino acids. The chain's CDR3 is CASSSGLVPVF. CDR3 in DNA: TGTGCCAGCAGCTCTGGACTAGTGCCCGTCTTC.

V is TRBV19 and J is TRBJ1-6; D possibly corresponds to TRBD1 (5 bases). The germline gives CDR1 LNHDA, CDR2 SQIVND (reference sequence). V lost 5 bases to trimming and J lost 6 bases, with 11 bases between them. This CDR3 region has 14 residues. CDR3 loop: CASSFGDSNSPLHF. The CDR3 nucleotides read TGTGCCAGTAGTTTCGGCGACAGTAATTCACCCCTCCACTTT.

The V call is TRBV5-1, the J call TRBJ2-1, with 11 bases aligning to TRBD2. CDR1 SGHRS and CDR2 YFSETQ come from the germline V gene. This CDR3 is 16 amino acids long. Trimming took 3 bases from V and 6 from J; bases not matched to a gene: 8. CDR3 in DNA: TGCGCCAGCAGCTCCGAACGGCTAGCGGGAGGCAATGAGCAGTTCTTC. Amino acid sequence: CASSSERLAGGNEQFF.

This clone was observed once. This chain joins TRBV11-2 and TRBJ2-1, with 14 positions matching TRBD2. Germline values: CDR1 SGHAT, CDR2 FQNNGV. CDR3 length: 16 amino acids. J was trimmed by 7 bases and V by 3 bases; bases with no gene match: 5. The DNA of the CDR3 is TGTGCCAGCAGCTTTCGACTAGCGGGAGGGTTTAATGAGCAGTTCTTC. This codes for CASSFRLAGGFNEQFF.

The J gene is TRBJ1-3, the V gene TRBV6-1; the D gene is possibly TRBD1 (6 bases). V lost 10 bases to trimming and J lost 2 bases, with 9 bases between them. Germline lookup yields CDR1 MNHNS and CDR2 SASEGT. This CDR3 has 12 amino acids. In nucleotides, the CDR3 is TGTGCCATCACAGGGACTGGAAACACCATATATTTT. This encodes CAITGTGNTIYF.

This sequence joins TRBV18 and TRBJ2-1; D unclear. Between the trimmed V and J ends, which lost 0 bases and 0 bases, there was a span of 9 bases. In germline, CDR1 is KGHSH, CDR2 LQKENI. The CDR3 contains 16 residues. The CDR3 reads CASSPPAPSSYNEQFF. The CDR3 nucleotides are TGTGCCAGCTCACCACCTGCGCCGAGCTCCTACAATGAGCAGTTCTTC.

The rearrangement uses TRBV28 and TRBJ2-7, with 12 bases that match TRBD2. Germline loops: CDR1 MDHEN, CDR2 SYDVKM. V gave up 5 bases and J gave up 4 bases; unmatched junction bases: 6. The CDR3 covers 15 residues. In DNA form, the CDR3 reads TGTGCCAGCAGTCCCCTGACTAGCGGGAGTTACGAGCAGTACTTC. It is translated as CASSPLTSGSYEQYF.

In DNA form, the CDR3 reads TGCAGCGTCACGGGTATGGGGACCGGGGAGCTGTTTTTT. Translation gives CSVTGMGTGELFF. The chain carries TRBV29-1 and TRBJ2-2; no firm D call. This CDR3 has 13 residues. V lost 6 bases to trimming and J lost 5 bases, with 13 bases between them. The germline CDR1 and CDR2 sequences are SQVTM and ANQGSEA.

The V call is TRBV7-2, the J call TRBJ2-2, with TRBD1 as a possible D gene (5 bases). The CDR3 covers 15 residues. The germline CDR1 and CDR2 sequences are SGHTA and FQGNSA. V was shortened by 4 bases and J by 1 base, with 10 bases between the two germline ends. CDR3: CASSWRGQNTGELFF. DNA of the CDR3: TGTGCCAGCAGCTGGAGAGGACAGAACACCGGGGAGCTGTTTTTT.

The CDR3 is CASSTGTGLNQPQHF. CDR3 nucleotide sequence: TGTGCCAGCAGCACCGGGACAGGGTTAAATCAGCCCCAGCATTTT. The rearrangement joins TRBV5-7 to TRBJ1-5; 9 bases map to TRBD1. TRBV5-7 is noted as an ORF with a role that remains uncertain. V lost 4 bases, J lost 4 bases, and 6 bases stayed unmatched. The CDR3 covers 15 residues.

A few counts support this clone. The V gene is TRBV5-7, the J gene TRBJ2-5, with D perhaps matching TRBD1 (5 bases). TRBV5-7 is noted as an ORF with a role that remains uncertain. V shed 1 base and J shed 5 bases, with 18 bases lying between them. The CDR3 contains 16 residues. The CDR3 protein is CASSLTLRQGCETQYF. The CDR3 DNA reads as TGTGCCAGCAGCTTGACGCTGCGGCAGGGATGTGAGACCCAGTACTTC.

This chain links TRBV19 with TRBJ2-1; D call uncertain. Germline CDR1 and CDR2: LNHDA and SQIVND (reference sequence). The CDR3 spans 14 residues. The germline V and J ends were trimmed by 3 bases and 3 bases, with 9 bases remaining between them. CDR3 region: CASSIRADYNEQFF. Here the CDR3 DNA reads TGTGCCAGTAGTATTAGAGCTGACTACAATGAGCAGTTCTTC. Drawing the rest from reference TRBV19 and TRBJ2-1, the complete variable domain is DGGITQSPKYLFRKEGQNVTLSCEQNLNHDAMYWYRQDPGQGLRLIYYSQIVNDFQKGDIAEGYSVSREKKESFPLTVTSAQKNPTAFYLCASSIRADYNEQFFGPGTRLTVL.

This clone was recorded many times. V is TRBV7-8 and J is TRBJ2-1, with TRBD2 matching 10 bases. CDR3 length equals 14 residues. Germline V gives CDR1 SGHVS, CDR2 FQNEAQ. V lost 10 bases to trimming and J lost 5 bases; unmatched junction nucleotides: 8. For the CDR3, the DNA is TGTGCCACCGTCAAGCGGGAGGGTCACAATGAGCAGTTCTTC. This encodes CATVKREGHNEQFF.

A few counts support this clone. The chain uses TRBV18 and TRBJ2-3, with TRBD1 matching over 9 bases. The length of the CDR3 is 14 residues. Trimming cost V 5 bases and J 1 base; bases outside gene matches: 1. Germline loops: CDR1 KGHSH, CDR2 LQKENI. The chain's CDR3 is CASSGDRGTDTQYF. For the CDR3, the DNA is TGTGCCAGCTCAGGGGACAGGGGCACAGATACGCAGTATTTT.

The chain is built from TRBV18 and TRBJ1-4, with D possibly being TRBD1 (5 bases). The length of the CDR3 is 14 residues. Between the trimmed V and J ends, which lost 4 bases and 6 bases, there was a span of 12 bases. Looked up from germline, CDR1 is KGHSH and CDR2 is LQKENI. The CDR3 spells CASSRDGSDEKLFF. The CDR3 bases are TGTGCCAGCTCACGGGACGGATCGGATGAAAAACTGTTTTTT.

J is TRBJ2-3 and V is TRBV11-2; possibly TRBD1 for D (5 bases). Germline V lookup: CDR1 SGHAT, CDR2 FQNNGV. Trimming cost V 0 bases and J 3 bases, with 10 bases left between them. The CDR3 runs to 15 residues. The CDR3 coding sequence is TGTGCCAGCAGCTTAGATACAGGAGAAACAGATACGCAGTATTTT. This translates into CASSLDTGETDTQYF.

The chain joins TRBV5-1 to TRBJ2-7; D gene uncertain. V lost 1 base and J lost 5, with 13 bases in between. Germline CDR1 SGHRS, CDR2 YFSETQ. CDR3 length: 14 amino acids. Here the CDR3 reads CASSLLGGHDEQYF. The CDR3 DNA is TGCGCCAGCAGCTTGCTTGGCGGCCACGACGAGCAGTACTTC.

The gene calls are TRBV9 and TRBJ1-4; TRBD1 matches at 8 bases. Per the germline V gene, CDR1 is SGDLS and CDR2 is YYNGEE. This CDR3 contains 15 residues. V lost 6 bases to trimming and J lost 0 bases; unmatched junction nucleotides: 4. CDR3 in amino acids: CASTTGGATNEKLFF. CDR3 coding DNA: TGTGCCAGCACCACAGGGGGTGCAACTAATGAAAAACTGTTTTTT. Based on the CDR3 plus reference TRBV9 and TRBJ1-4, the full variable domain is DSGVTQTPKHLITATGQRVTLRCSPRSGDLSVYWYQQSLDQGLQFLIQYYNGEERAKGNILERFSAQQFPDLHSELNLSSLELGDSALYFCASTTGGATNEKLFFGSGTQLSVL.